The sample holds many counts of the clone carrying this TCR beta chain. Antigen specificity is unknown. This record comes from a study of T-cell memory formation after mild COVID-19. Study conclusions and caveats: Contracting CD8+ clones were enriched in EMRA, CD4+ mainly in CM and EM. Later expanders leaned CD4+, whereas clones that contracted between day 15 and 85 were balanced CD4/CD8.

Unmatched junction bases numbered 9, after V lost 1 base and J lost 0 bases. From germline, CDR1 is SGHAT and CDR2 FQNNGV. The CDR3 sequence is 18 residues long. A 5'RACE reaction primed in the constant segment made cDNA libraries of TCR alpha and TCR beta, and these carried sample barcodes and UMIs. TCRdb re-analysed the 5' RACE reads in MiXCR, keeping a single row per CDR3 protein. The sample carries around 300,000 distinct CDR3 sequences, 10% to 15% recorded once. The rearrangement joins TRBV11-2 to TRBJ2-3, with 8 bases fitting TRBD2. The source of this sequence is a young man who had mild COVID-19 (a few samples of this study predate the infection). Cell type and time point are not known. Sequenced: PBMCs or a T cell subset sorted from them (not recorded which). The CDR3 nucleotides are TGTGCCAGCAGCTTAGCCCCCACTAGCGGAGAGAGCACAGATACGCAGTATTTT. Its translation is CASSLAPTSGESTDTQYF.